A selection of T cell receptor beta chains follows, all from one sample in a study of T cells expressing NK-cell markers. TCRdb reanalyzed the 5' RACE reads and collapses them to one entry per CDR3 protein, without DNA. The sample has about 450,000 distinct CDR3 sequences, and its top ten clones hold 7.3%. Input material: blood T cells: a sorted CD56 or NKG2C T cell subset, CD4+ or CD8+ T cells, or bulk PBMC T cells (not recorded which). Receptors originate from a woman aged 18 to 69 in good health. The CDR3 runs from the conserved cysteine through the conserved F or W.

J: TRBJ2-6
V: TRBV5-4
CDR3: CASSLGLGPLGSGANVLTF

J: TRBJ2-3
V: TRBV4-3
CDR3: CASSQDHGLASPSTDTQYF

J: TRBJ1-1
V: TRBV19
CDR3: CASSMQGNTEAFF

J: TRBJ2-1
V: TRBV11-2
CDR3: CASSYSAEQFF

J: TRBJ1-5
V: TRBV20-1
CDR3: CSARGARGGNQPQHF

J: TRBJ2-2
V: TRBV9
CDR3: CASSVHLSGMNTGELFF

J: TRBJ2-7
V: TRBV28
CDR3: CASKRSQKGQYSYEQYF

J: TRBJ2-4
V: TRBV4-3
CDR3: CASSQDPGRSIQYF

J: TRBJ2-5
V: TRBV5-4
CDR3: CASSLRTQIRGETQYF

J: TRBJ1-1
V: TRBV5-1
CDR3: CASSITGGLNTEAFF

J: TRBJ2-7
V: TRBV7-9
CDR3: CASRPWEGSPSYEQYF

J: TRBJ1-1
V: TRBV19
CDR3: CASSIEAGLATEAFF

J: TRBJ2-1
V: TRBV30
CDR3: CAYTPDSYNEQFF

J: TRBJ2-5
V: TRBV11-2
CDR3: CASSPNSGGPSTQYF

J: TRBJ2-5
V: TRBV2
CDR3: CATSRDRRIETQYF

J: TRBJ2-3
V: TRBV5-4
CDR3: CASSSPNPDTQYF

J: TRBJ2-2
V: TRBV12-3/TRBV12-4
CDR3: CVGGTGESGELFF

J: TRBJ2-1
V: TRBV7-8
CDR3: CASSLGLVGAYNEQFF

J: TRBJ2-2
V: TRBV4-2
CDR3: CASSQGDSRGELFF

J: TRBJ1-2
V: TRBV7-9
CDR3: CASSSLGQGNYGYTF

J: TRBJ2-7
V: TRBV7-2
CDR3: CASTEDRVTYEQYF

J: TRBJ1-1
V: TRBV6-1
CDR3: CASSDYREMVTEAFF

J: TRBJ1-6
V: TRBV9
CDR3: CASSVGEGEGDSPLHF

J: TRBJ2-6
V: TRBV20-1
CDR3: CSARDLSGANVLTF

J: TRBJ2-1
V: TRBV7-2
CDR3: CASSLERGGFSYNEQFF

J: TRBJ2-2
V: TRBV29-1
CDR3: CSAANTGELFF

J: TRBJ2-1
V: TRBV6-1
CDR3: CASREDRGSYNEQFF

J: TRBJ2-1
V: TRBV6-2/TRBV6-3
CDR3: CASSYPLYNEQFF

J: TRBJ2-3
V: TRBV23-1
CDR3: CASSQPGGPDTQYF

J: TRBJ2-2
V: TRBV7-3
CDR3: CASSLIAGNTGELFF

J: TRBJ2-1
V: TRBV20-1
CDR3: CSATKTSGGHEQFF

J: TRBJ2-3
V: TRBV6-1
CDR3: CASSQLAGVSTDTQYF